The 13 T cell receptor beta chains below all came from one sample that was sequenced in a study of identical twins. TCRdb reprocessed the 5' RACE reads with MiXCR, giving one entry per CDR3 protein. Among 520,000 or so distinct CDR3 sequences, about 20% were seen once, and the ten largest hold under 0.95%. These same records also appear under a second study, on T cells expressing NK-cell markers.

Sample: CD4+ T cells sorted from blood. The source is a young woman in good health.

The rearrangement joins TRBV6-5 to TRBJ1-1; no clear D gene. Germline CDR1 is MNHEY and CDR2 is SVGAGI. This CDR3 is built from 13 residues. The germline V and J ends were trimmed by 4 bases and 5 bases, with 11 bases remaining between them. In DNA form, the CDR3 reads TGTGCCAGCAGTTCCGAGGGCTGGACTGAAGCTTTCTTT. This sequence encodes CASSSEGWTEAFF.

V gene TRBV5-1 combines with J gene TRBJ2-5, with 9 bases that match TRBD2. Germline values: CDR1 SGHRS, CDR2 YFSETQ. The CDR3 covers 15 residues. With 6 bases clipped from V and 5 bases from J, the junction kept 11 bases outside the gene matches. The CDR3 DNA sequence: TGCGCCAGCACCTGGGGTAGCGGGAGTCGGGAGACCCAGTACTTC. Protein product: CASTWGSGSRETQYF.

The gene calls are TRBV24-1 and TRBJ2-7, with TRBD1 matching over 7 bases. With 0 bases clipped from V and 4 bases from J, the junction kept 5 bases outside the gene matches. From germline, CDR1 is KGHDR and CDR2 SFDVKD. This CDR3 contains 15 residues. CDR3 in DNA: TGTGCCACCAGTGATTTGTCCCGGGACAGTTACGAGCAGTACTTC. This translates into CATSDLSRDSYEQYF.

This clonotype has only a few counts. This chain uses TRBV5-1 with TRBJ2-2, with unresolved D. The CDR3 runs to 14 residues. Germline CDR1 SGHRS, CDR2 YFSETQ. The V end was cut by 0 bases, the J end by 4 bases, with 7 bases between. The chain's CDR3 is CASSLVPATGELFF. The CDR3 DNA reads as TGCGCCAGCAGCTTGGTTCCGGCCACCGGGGAGCTGTTTTTT.

This clonotype came up a few times. For the CDR3, the DNA is TGCGCCAGCAGTGAGGAGGGAAATTTATCGGATGAGCAGTTCTTC. This encodes CASSEEGNLSDEQFF. The J gene is TRBJ2-1, the V gene TRBV10-2, with D possibly matching TRBD2 (5 bases). The CDR3 length is 15 residues. The V end lost 2 bases, the J end lost 8 bases, and 16 bases lay between the germline ends. In germline, CDR1 is WSHSY, CDR2 SAAADI.

This clonotype showed up just a few times. The V call is TRBV12-3 or TRBV12-4, the J call TRBJ2-1; D not resolved. The CDR3 runs 11 residues. V was pared by 6 bases and J by 10 bases, with 10 bases between. The CDR3 coding sequence is TGTGCCAGCAGCGTTTTTCGCGAGCAGTTCTTC. It translates to CASSVFREQFF.

The chain carries TRBV12-3 or TRBV12-4 and TRBJ1-2; 10 bases agree with TRBD1. V dropped 6 bases and J dropped 8; count of bases not matched to a gene: 12. This CDR3 spans 15 amino acids. Here the CDR3 reads CASRTGTGVPRGYTF. Written as DNA, the CDR3 is TGTGCCAGCAGGACCGGGACAGGGGTCCCTCGGGGCTACACCTTC.

The sample holds a few counts of this clonotype. The rearrangement links TRBV5-1 to TRBJ2-1; 8 positions agree with TRBD1. Germline values: CDR1 SGHRS, CDR2 YFSETQ. The trim removed 4 bases at V and 5 bases at J, leaving 5 bases unmatched. The CDR3 is made up of 14 amino acids. The chain's CDR3 is CASSGGQDNNEQFF. DNA of the CDR3: TGCGCCAGCAGCGGGGGACAGGACAACAATGAGCAGTTCTTC.

This CDR3 reads CASSDSGSHLSTNVLTF. In DNA, the CDR3 is TGTGCCAGCAGTGATTCCGGGTCCCATCTCTCGACCAACGTCCTGACTTTC. The chain links TRBV6-1 to TRBJ2-6, with D unclear. Germline V gives CDR1 MNHNS, CDR2 SASEGT. The CDR3 totals 17 residues. V was trimmed by 3 bases and J by 8 bases, leaving 20 bases between them.

The chain is built from TRBV3-1 and TRBJ2-5; 8 bases fit TRBD2. V gave up 1 base and J gave up 4 bases; unmatched junction bases: 5. The germline V gene has CDR1 LGHDT and CDR2 YNNKEL (reference sequence). The CDR3 covers 15 residues. In DNA, the CDR3 is TGTGCCAGCAGCCAAGCCCCCGGGAGGGTAGAGACCCAGTACTTC. Encoded protein: CASSQAPGRVETQYF.

The V gene is TRBV6-1, the J gene TRBJ1-2; perhaps TRBD1 as D (6 bases). Germline CDR1 and CDR2: MNHNS and SASEGT. V dropped 11 bases and J dropped 3 bases, with 22 bases sitting between them. The CDR3 totals 15 residues. CDR3 protein: CAVSDGTQNDYGYTF. CDR3 bases: TGTGCCGTTTCCGACGGGACACAAAATGACTATGGCTACACCTTC.

This clonotype was counted at least ten times. The chain recombines TRBV29-1 with TRBJ2-3; 11 bases are a match to TRBD2. Unmatched junction bases numbered 9, after V lost 6 bases and J lost 7 bases. The germline gives CDR1 SQVTM, CDR2 ANQGSEA. The CDR3 is made up of 14 amino acids. The CDR3 sequence is CSVGTSGGSNTQYF. CDR3 nucleotides: TGCAGCGTCGGCACTAGCGGGGGATCAAATACGCAGTATTTT.

V and J are TRBV5-6 and TRBJ2-7; D is unclear. This CDR3 spans 14 amino acids. CDR1 is SGHDT and CDR2 is YYEEEE in the germline V gene. V lost 1 base and J lost 2, with 10 bases in between. The CDR3 loop reads CASSLSGFPYEQYF. CDR3 sequence (DNA): TGTGCCAGCAGCTTGTCCGGCTTCCCCTACGAGCAGTACTTC.